Presented here are 14 T cell receptor beta chains from one specimen sequenced in a study of Graves' ophthalmopathy and Graves' hyperthyroidism. The authors amplified TCR beta CDR3 regions from RNA transcripts. After a first-round RT-PCR with HTBI primers, a second-round multiplex PCR was run. One entry per CDR3 protein results from TCRdb running MiXCR on the multiplex PCR reads. The data contain some 170,000 distinct CDR3 sequences, approximately 40% of them singletons. Material: peripheral blood. Receptors originate from a man aged 25 to 45 with Graves' ophthalmopathy.

The chain employs TRBV4-1 and TRBJ2-7; possible D gene TRBD2, 5 bases. V was shortened by 4 bases and J by 2 bases, with 12 bases between the two germline ends. The germline V gene encodes CDR1 MGHRA and CDR2 YSYEKL. This CDR3 is built from 14 residues. The CDR3 DNA sequence: TGCGCCAGCAGCCGTGGAGCGGATACCTACGAGCAGTACTTC. Its protein product is CASSRGADTYEQYF.

At least ten counts were recorded for this clonotype. V is TRBV27 and J is TRBJ2-7, with D perhaps matching TRBD1 (5 bases). The germline V and J ends were trimmed by 5 bases and 4 bases, with 12 bases remaining between them. Germline CDR1 MNHEY, CDR2 SMNVEV (reference sequence). The CDR3 totals 13 residues. This CDR3 reads CASSLTASYEQYF. CDR3 coding DNA: TGTGCCAGCAGTCTGACAGCCTCATACGAGCAGTACTTC.

This clonotype was detected ten times or more. The J gene is TRBJ2-5, the V gene TRBV5-1; D not resolved. The length of the CDR3 is 12 residues. CDR1 and CDR2 from the germline V gene are SGHRS and YFSETQ. Trimming left V 0 bases short and J 7 bases short, with 7 bases between. CDR3 loop: CASSLDERTQYF. CDR3 sequence (DNA): TGCGCCAGCAGCTTGGATGAGCGGACCCAGTACTTC.

V is TRBV6-2 or TRBV6-3 and J is TRBJ1-1, with TRBD1 matching 7 bases. The length of the CDR3 is 13 residues. V gave up 6 bases and J gave up 4 bases; unmatched junction bases: 5. CDR1 and CDR2 from the germline V gene are MNHEY and SVGEGT. The CDR3 is CASRRQGFTEAFF. The CDR3 DNA is TGTGCCAGCAGGAGACAGGGTTTCACTGAAGCTTTCTTT.

In this sample, this clonotype turned up many times. The rearrangement joins TRBV6-5 to TRBJ1-1; no clear D. CDR1 MNHEY and CDR2 SVGAGI come from the germline V gene. V was trimmed by 7 bases and J by 7 bases, leaving 13 bases between them. The CDR3 runs to 12 residues. The CDR3 region has the DNA TGTGCCAGCACCGGAACCAGGCGTGAAGCTTTCTTT. This sequence encodes CASTGTRREAFF.

The chain joins TRBV28 to TRBJ2-6; the D call may be TRBD1 or TRBD2 (5 bases each). The CDR3 has 16 amino acids. V lost 6 bases to trimming and J lost 4 bases, with 16 bases between them. CDR1 MDHEN and CDR2 SYDVKM come from the germline V gene. The CDR3 here is CASSSPGTPGANVLTF. CDR3 coding DNA: TGTGCCAGCAGCTCCCCCGGGACCCCAGGGGCCAACGTCCTGACTTTC.

This clonotype was seen ten or more times. V usage is TRBV6-1 and J usage is TRBJ1-5; TRBD1 matches at 7 bases. This CDR3 is 14 amino acids long. The ends lost 7 bases at V and 5 bases at J; junction bases unmatched: 8. Germline values: CDR1 MNHNS, CDR2 SASEGT. CDR3 sequence (DNA): TGTGCCAGCACAGGGGGGGGCCAGCATCAGCCCCAGCATTTT. Translation: CASTGGGQHQPQHF.

V and J are TRBV7-2 and TRBJ2-2; D gene unclear. This CDR3 has 13 residues. The germline V and J ends were trimmed by 6 bases and 8 bases, with 13 bases remaining between them. Germline CDR1 is SGHTA and CDR2 is FQGNSA. The DNA of the CDR3 is TGTGCCAGCAGTCTCGAGCTGGTGGGGGAGCTGTTTTTT. Translating gives CASSLELVGELFF.

The chain joins TRBV27 to TRBJ1-5, with no clear D. Germline V CDR1 and CDR2: MNHEY, SMNVEV (reference sequence). V was clipped by 6 bases and J by 7 bases, with 10 bases between them. The CDR3 has 12 amino acids. The CDR3 here is CASSAKLQPQHF. The CDR3 DNA sequence: TGTGCCAGCAGCGCAAAGTTACAGCCCCAGCATTTT.

This chain uses TRBV28 with TRBJ2-7; D not resolved. From germline, CDR1 is MDHEN and CDR2 SYDVKM. The V end lost 4 bases, the J end lost 3 bases, and 13 bases lay between the germline ends. The CDR3 has 14 residues. The CDR3 spells CASSSRLFYYEQYF. The CDR3 DNA reads as TGTGCCAGCAGTTCAAGGCTCTTCTACTACGAGCAGTACTTC.

This clonotype was picked up many times. The CDR3 is CASSVGGSGRGETQYF. The CDR3 DNA reads TGTGCCAGCAGCGTAGGAGGTAGCGGGAGAGGAGAGACCCAGTACTTC. The chain carries TRBV9 and TRBJ2-5, with 9 nucleotides matching TRBD2. This CDR3 has 16 amino acids. CDR1 and CDR2 (germline): SGDLS, YYNGEE. Trimming took 0 bases from V and 4 from J; bases not matched to a gene: 7.

This clonotype came up many times. The chain uses TRBV27 and TRBJ1-2, with 10 bases that match TRBD1. V gave up 4 bases and J gave up 8 bases; unmatched junction bases: 10. Germline values: CDR1 MNHEY, CDR2 SMNVEV (reference sequence). There are 15 residues in the CDR3. The CDR3 loop is CASSSAGTGVEGYTF. CDR3 DNA sequence: TGTGCCAGCAGTTCAGCCGGGACAGGGGTGGAAGGCTACACCTTC.

In its sample, this clonotype was seen many times. V gene TRBV11-1 combines with J gene TRBJ2-7; D gene ambiguous. The germline V gene encodes CDR1 SGHAT and CDR2 FQDESV (reference sequence). This CDR3 is 13 amino acids long. With 2 bases removed from V and 6 bases from J, the gap between germline ends came to 11 bases. CDR3 sequence reads: CASSLWSDGEQYF. The CDR3 bases are TGTGCCAGCAGCTTATGGTCAGATGGCGAGCAGTACTTC.

This clonotype was seen repeatedly, ten times or more. The chain has TRBV6-5 and TRBJ2-7; 9 nucleotides match TRBD1. There are 13 residues in the CDR3. With 2 bases clipped from V and 6 bases from J, the junction kept 2 bases outside the gene matches. Germline CDR1 and CDR2: MNHEY and SVGAGI. The CDR3 nucleotides read TGTGCCAGCAGTTACCGGGACAGGGCCGAGCAGTACTTC. Translated, it gives CASSYRDRAEQYF.